Below are 26 T cell receptor beta chains sequenced from a single sample in a study of memory CD4+ T cells and cytomegalovirus serostatus. The method was immunoSEQ multiplex PCR; TCRdb's version includes in-frame clones alone and lacks a portion of them. In the table there are tens of thousands of clones, approximately 80% of which are singletons. Single viable CD3+CD4+CD8-CD45RO+ cells were sorted as the memory CD4+ T cells. The sample consisted of memory CD4+ T cells from blood. The receptors derive from an adult in good health and CMV-seronegative.

The V gene is TRBV6-6, the J gene TRBJ1-1; TRBD1 aligns across 9 bases. The CDR3 has 15 residues. V shed 0 bases and J 6 bases; nucleotides not matched to a gene: 5. Germline V gene lookup returns CDR1 MNHNY and CDR2 SVGAGI (reference sequence). The CDR3 is CASSYSLRTGAEAFF. The CDR3 DNA reads TGTGCCAGCAGTTACTCTCTCCGGACAGGGGCTGAAGCTTTCTTT.

V is TRBV21-1 and J is TRBJ2-7; TRBD2 is the table's D call, not checked against the DNA. TRBV21-1 is marked as a pseudogene. This CDR3 region has 16 residues. The CDR3: CASSLSAGPPGIEQYF. The CDR3 DNA sequence: TGTGCCAGCAGCCTCTCAGCGGGCCCCCCGGGGATCGAGCAGTACTTC.

The genes are TRBV2 and TRBJ1-2; D remains unclear. The germline V gene encodes CDR1 SNHLY and CDR2 FYNNEI. The CDR3 has 14 amino acids. V lost 7 bases and J lost 1, with 13 bases in between. The CDR3 protein is CASNSAAHNYGYTF. DNA for the CDR3: TGTGCCAGCAATTCGGCAGCCCATAACTATGGCTACACCTTC.

V and J are TRBV11-2 and TRBJ1-1; D ambiguous. Per germline, CDR1 SGHAT and CDR2 FQNNGV. V lost 2 bases, J lost 1 base, and 5 bases lay in between. CDR3 length: 13 amino acids. The CDR3 protein is CASSLRRNTEAFF. The CDR3 DNA reads as TGTGCCAGCAGCTTACGGCGGAACACTGAAGCTTTCTTT.

This clone came up once. V gene TRBV9 combines with J gene TRBJ2-7, with 7 bases aligning to TRBD1. This CDR3 has 15 residues. Germline V gene data show CDR1 as SGDLS and CDR2 as YYNGEE. The V segment lost 2 bases and the J segment 2 bases; nucleotides outside the gene matches: 7. CDR3 nucleotides: TGTGCCAGCAGCGTCAGACAGGGAGCGGCCTACGAGCAGTACTTC. Translating gives CASSVRQGAAYEQYF.

This clone was seen more than once but under ten times. The chain recombines TRBV11-2 with TRBJ1-2, with D tentatively TRBD1 (5 bases). Germline values: CDR1 SGHAT, CDR2 FQNNGV. The CDR3 sequence is 15 residues long. The germline V and J ends were trimmed by 3 bases and 4 bases, with 15 bases remaining between them. The CDR3 bases are TGTGCCAGCAGCTTCCCATGGACACGCCGCTATGGCTACACCTTC. Protein product: CASSFPWTRRYGYTF.

The V and J genes are TRBV21-1 and TRBJ2-3. TRBV21-1 counts as a pseudogene. This CDR3 contains 18 residues. CDR3 nucleotides: TGTGCCAGCAGCAAAGATCGTAGGTGTGTGTTAAGCACAGATACGCAGTATTTT. As protein: CASSKDRRCVLSTDTQYF.

The J gene is TRBJ1-2, the V gene TRBV18, with 9 positions matching TRBD1. The CDR3 has 14 amino acids. The J segment lost 5 bases and the V segment lost 2 bases, leaving 3 bases of the junction unmatched. In germline, CDR1 is KGHSH, CDR2 LQKENI. CDR3 sequence: CASSPTTGGYGYTF. CDR3 bases: TGTGCCAGCTCACCAACGACAGGGGGGTATGGCTACACCTTC.

DNA for the CDR3: TGTGCCAGCAGCTTAAGGGAGGGGGGAAACACTGAAGCTTTCTTT. It is translated as CASSLREGGNTEAFF. V and J are TRBV7-9 and TRBJ1-1; D possibly corresponds to TRBD1 (6 bases). The CDR3 extends over 15 amino acids. Trimming left V 2 bases short and J 2 bases short, with 12 bases between. Per the germline V gene, CDR1 is SEHNR and CDR2 is FQNEAQ (reference sequence).

This clone showed up just a few times. The V gene is TRBV7-9, the J gene TRBJ1-1; D is undetermined. The V end was cut by 6 bases, the J end by 0 bases, with 8 bases between. CDR3 length equals 13 residues. Germline loops: CDR1 SEHNR, CDR2 FQNEAQ (reference sequence). The CDR3 nucleotides are TGTGCCAGCAGATCAGAGATGAACACTGAAGCTTTCTTT. Translation gives CASRSEMNTEAFF.

This chain links TRBV2 with TRBJ2-7, with D maybe TRBD2 (5 bases). The V and J ends lost 2 bases and 0 bases respectively, with 17 bases between them. The CDR3 is 17 residues long. Looked up from germline, CDR1 is SNHLY and CDR2 is FYNNEI. Written as DNA, the CDR3 is TGTGCCAGCAGTGAAACCCTTTGGGGTAGCGACTCCTACGAGCAGTACTTC. This encodes CASSETLWGSDSYEQYF.

This sequence joins TRBV2 and TRBJ1-2; D ambiguous. Germline V gives CDR1 SNHLY, CDR2 FYNNEI. CDR3 size: 14 residues. Deletions cut 1 base from V and 4 bases from J, with 10 bases between. In DNA, the CDR3 is TGTGCCAGCAGTGAAGTACACTTGGGCTATGGCTACACCTTC. The encoded protein is CASSEVHLGYGYTF.

This chain connects TRBV30 to TRBJ2-5; D is unclear. Trimming left V 7 bases short and J 1 base short, with 13 bases between. The germline V gene encodes CDR1 GTSNPN and CDR2 SVGIG (reference sequence). This CDR3 contains 13 residues. This CDR3 reads CASSKGFQETQYF. CDR3 sequence (DNA): TGTGCCTCCTCCAAGGGCTTCCAAGAGACCCAGTACTTC.

The chain links TRBV11-2 to TRBJ1-5; D is uncertain. The V gene lost 1 base and the J gene lost 6 bases, with 7 bases spanning the gap. CDR1 is SGHAT and CDR2 is FQNNGV in the germline V gene. CDR3 length: 13 amino acids. Written as DNA, the CDR3 is TGTGCCAGCAGCTTAGTTGAGTCTCAGCCCCAGCATTTT. Translated: CASSLVESQPQHF.

A single count supports this clone. J is TRBJ1-5 and V is TRBV29-1, with 7 nucleotides matching TRBD1. V gave up 5 bases and J gave up 3 bases; unmatched junction bases: 4. Germline assignment: CDR1 SQVTM and CDR2 ANQGSEA. The CDR3 extends over 13 amino acids. The CDR3: CSVQDRPNQPQHF. CDR3 in DNA: TGCAGCGTTCAGGACAGGCCCAATCAGCCCCAGCATTTT. The complete variable domain, with remaining parts taken from reference TRBV29-1 and TRBJ1-5, reads SAVISQKPSRDICQRGTSLTIQCQVDSQVTMMFWYRQQPGQSLTLIATANQGSEATYESGFVIDKFPISRPNLTFSTLTVSNMSPEDSSIYLCSVQDRPNQPQHFGDGTRLSIL.

The chain recombines TRBV11-2 with TRBJ2-7; unclear D gene. The germline V and J ends were trimmed by 1 base and 0 bases, with 13 bases remaining between them. CDR1 SGHAT and CDR2 FQNNGV come from the germline V gene. This CDR3 is 16 amino acids long. The CDR3 spells CASSLVYGGSSYEQYF. CDR3 nucleotides: TGTGCCAGCAGCTTAGTTTATGGCGGCAGCTCCTACGAGCAGTACTTC.

The chain employs TRBV11-2 and TRBJ2-5; D gene ambiguous. Germline V gives CDR1 SGHAT, CDR2 FQNNGV. The CDR3 consists of 14 residues. V was cut by 6 bases and J by 5 bases, with 16 bases left in between. CDR3 in amino acids: CASSLRAGDETQYF. The CDR3 DNA is TGTGCCAGCAGTTTACGGGCAGGAGACGAGACCCAGTACTTC.

V is TRBV27 and J is TRBJ2-3; no definite D call. The CDR3 is 14 amino acids. Per germline, CDR1 MNHEY and CDR2 SMNVEV (reference sequence). V was clipped by 10 bases and J by 9 bases, with 23 bases between them. CDR3 sequence reads: CAKTGNDGLPTQYF. CDR3 nucleotides: TGTGCCAAAACGGGTAATGACGGGTTACCGACGCAGTATTTT.

This clone has a handful of counts. The chain has TRBV9 and TRBJ1-6; possibly TRBD1 for D (5 bases). Germline CDR1 is SGDLS and CDR2 is YYNGEE. The V gene lost 4 bases and the J gene lost 8 bases, with 16 bases spanning the gap. The CDR3 has 15 amino acids. DNA for the CDR3: TGTGCCAGCAGCAAAAGGGGCAGTACTGATTCACCCCTCCACTTT. It specifies CASSKRGSTDSPLHF.

The chain's CDR3 is CASSLRGAGTLNTEAFF. Here the CDR3 DNA reads TGTGCCAGCAGCTTAAGGGGGGCGGGGACACTGAACACTGAAGCTTTCTTT. The V gene is TRBV11-2, the J gene TRBJ1-1; perhaps TRBD1 as D (6 bases). The V end was cut by 2 bases, the J end by 0 bases, with 16 bases between. Germline V gene lookup returns CDR1 SGHAT and CDR2 FQNNGV. There are 17 residues in the CDR3. Supplemented by reference TRBV11-2 and TRBJ1-1, the full variable domain reads EAGVAQSPRYKIIEKRQSVAFWCNPISGHATLYWYQQILGQGPKLLIQFQNNGVVDDSQLPKDRFSAERLKGVDSTLKIQPAKLEDSAVYLCASSLRGAGTLNTEAFFGQGTRLTVV.

The chain carries TRBV7-2 and TRBJ2-2, with 10 bases lining up with TRBD2. The germline CDR1 and CDR2 sequences are SGHTA and FQGNSA. The trim removed 2 bases at V and 7 bases at J, leaving 10 bases unmatched. The CDR3 loop spans 17 amino acids. The CDR3 bases are TGTGCCAGCAGCTTACTCGGCCTAGCGGGAGTCGGCGGGGAGCTGTTTTTT. This gives the protein CASSLLGLAGVGGELFF.

The chain is built from TRBV7-9 and TRBJ2-1; TRBD2 agrees at 7 bases. Germline CDR1 SEHNR, CDR2 FQNEAQ (reference sequence). There are 14 residues in the CDR3. V dropped 1 base and J dropped 6; count of bases not matched to a gene: 3. The CDR3 DNA follows: TGTGCCAGCAGCTTAGGGGACTATCGCAATGAGCAGTTCTTC. Protein sequence: CASSLGDYRNEQFF.

The chain uses TRBV5-5 and TRBJ2-3; tentative D call: TRBD2 (6 bases). The CDR3 has 12 amino acids. The ends were cut back, 2 bases at V and 5 bases at J, with 6 bases in the middle. Germline CDR1 is SGHKS and CDR2 is YYEKEE (reference sequence). The CDR3 protein is CASSFGGDTQYF. DNA for the CDR3: TGTGCCAGCAGCTTCGGGGGAGATACGCAGTATTTT. Combining the CDR3 with reference TRBV5-5 and TRBJ2-3 gives the whole variable domain DAGVTQSPTHLIKTRGQQVTLRCSPISGHKSVSWYQQVLGQGPQFIFQYYEKEERGRGNFPDRFSARQFPNYSSELNVNALLLGDSALYLCASSFGGDTQYFGPGTRLTVL.

This clone was counted a few times. The chain is built from TRBV25-1 and TRBJ1-1; no firm D call. The CDR3 is made up of 12 amino acids. V was shortened by 8 bases and J by 11 bases, with 18 bases between the two germline ends. CDR1 is MGHDK and CDR2 is SYGVNS in the germline V gene. Here the CDR3 DNA reads TGTGCCAGCCAAAATAAGGGCTACGTTGCTTTCTTT. Residues: CASQNKGYVAFF.

This clone appeared once. This sequence joins TRBV7-2 and TRBJ2-3, with TRBD2 matching 10 bases. This CDR3 is 15 amino acids long. The V and J ends lost 5 bases and 2 bases, in that order; junction bases with no gene match: 4. Germline V CDR1 and CDR2: SGHTA, FQGNSA. Written as DNA, the CDR3 is TGTGCCAGCAGCATTAGCGGGGGGCACACAGATACGCAGTATTTT. It yields the protein CASSISGGHTDTQYF.

The chain links TRBV5-4 to TRBJ1-2; a weak D match, TRBD1 (5 bases). The V and J ends lost 2 bases and 4 bases respectively, with 9 bases between them. In germline, CDR1 is SGHNT, CDR2 YYREEE (reference sequence). The CDR3 runs 13 residues. CDR3 amino acids: CASSFEGTYGYTF. In nucleotides, the CDR3 is TGTGCCAGCAGCTTTGAGGGGACCTATGGCTACACCTTC. Full variable domain (missing parts from reference TRBV5-4 and TRBJ1-2): ETGVTQSPTHLIKTRGQQVTLRCSSQSGHNTVSWYQQALGQGPQFIFQYYREEENGRGNFPPRFSGLQFPNYSSELNVNALELDDSALYLCASSFEGTYGYTFGSGTRLTVV.